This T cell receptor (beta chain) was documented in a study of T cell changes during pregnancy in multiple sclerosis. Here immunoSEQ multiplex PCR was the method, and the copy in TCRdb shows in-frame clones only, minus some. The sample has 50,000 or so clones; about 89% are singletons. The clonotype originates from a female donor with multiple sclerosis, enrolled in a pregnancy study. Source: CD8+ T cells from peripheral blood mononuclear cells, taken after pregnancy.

This CDR3 reads CSVPGQGSRETQYF. CDR3 in DNA: TGCAGCGTTCCGGGACAGGGGTCCCGGGAGACCCAGTACTTC. The chain combines TRBV29-1 with TRBJ2-5; 10 bases are a match to TRBD1. Germline V CDR1 and CDR2: SQVTM, ANQGSEA. This CDR3 has 14 residues. J lost 5 bases, V lost 5 bases, and 8 bases had no gene match.